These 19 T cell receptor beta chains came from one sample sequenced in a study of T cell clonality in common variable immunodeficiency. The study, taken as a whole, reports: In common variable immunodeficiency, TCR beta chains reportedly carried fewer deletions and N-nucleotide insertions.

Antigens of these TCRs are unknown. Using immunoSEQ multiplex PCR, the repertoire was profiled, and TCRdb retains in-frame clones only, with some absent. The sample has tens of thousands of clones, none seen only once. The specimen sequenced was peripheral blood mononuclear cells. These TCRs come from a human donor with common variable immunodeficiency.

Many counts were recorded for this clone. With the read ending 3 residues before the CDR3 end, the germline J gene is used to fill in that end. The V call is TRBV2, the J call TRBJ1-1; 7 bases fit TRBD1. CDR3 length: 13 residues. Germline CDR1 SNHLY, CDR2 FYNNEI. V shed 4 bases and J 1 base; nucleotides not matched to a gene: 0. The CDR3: CASSGDRNTEAFF. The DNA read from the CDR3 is TGTGCCAGCAGTGGGGACAGGAACACTGAA.

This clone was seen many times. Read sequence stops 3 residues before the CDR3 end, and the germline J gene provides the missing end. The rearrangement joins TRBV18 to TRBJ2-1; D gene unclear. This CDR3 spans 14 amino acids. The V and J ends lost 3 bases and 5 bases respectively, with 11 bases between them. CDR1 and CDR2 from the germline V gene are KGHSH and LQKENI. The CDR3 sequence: CASSPFTENNEQFF. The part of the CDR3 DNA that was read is TGTGCCAGCTCACCTTTTACAGAAAACAATGAG.

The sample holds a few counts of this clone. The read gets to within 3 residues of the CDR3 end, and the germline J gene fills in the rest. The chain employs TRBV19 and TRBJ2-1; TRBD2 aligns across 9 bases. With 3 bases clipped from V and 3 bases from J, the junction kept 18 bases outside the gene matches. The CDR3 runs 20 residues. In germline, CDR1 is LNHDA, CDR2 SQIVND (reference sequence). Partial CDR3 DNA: TGTGCCAGTAGTATTCGCGGGCAGGGGGGAGGACTAGCGTACTACAATGAG. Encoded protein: CASSIRGQGGGLAYYNE. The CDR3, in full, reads CASSIRGQGGGLAYYNEQFF.

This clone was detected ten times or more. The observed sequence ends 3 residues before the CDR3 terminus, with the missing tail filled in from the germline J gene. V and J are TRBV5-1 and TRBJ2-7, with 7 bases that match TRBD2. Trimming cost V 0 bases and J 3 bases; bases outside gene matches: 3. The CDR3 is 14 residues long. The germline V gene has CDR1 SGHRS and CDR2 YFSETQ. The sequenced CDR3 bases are TGCGCCAGCAGCTTGGCGGGGGGTAGCTACGAG. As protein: CASSLAGGSYE. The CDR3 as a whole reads CASSLAGGSYEQYF. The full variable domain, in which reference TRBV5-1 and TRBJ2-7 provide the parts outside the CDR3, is KAGVTQTPRYLIKTRGQQVTLSCSPISGHRSVSWYQQTPGQGLQFLFEYFSETQRNKGNFPGRFSGRQFSNSRSEMNVSTLELGDSALYLCASSLAGGSYEQYFGPGTRLTVT.

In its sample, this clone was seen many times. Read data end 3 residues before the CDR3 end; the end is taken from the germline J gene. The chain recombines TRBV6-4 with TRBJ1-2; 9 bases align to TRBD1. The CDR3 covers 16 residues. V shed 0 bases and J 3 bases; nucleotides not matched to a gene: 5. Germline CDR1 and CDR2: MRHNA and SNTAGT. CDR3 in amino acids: CASSDSNRGQDYGYTF. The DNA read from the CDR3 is TGTGCCAGCAGTGACTCAAACAGGGGGCAGGACTATGGC.

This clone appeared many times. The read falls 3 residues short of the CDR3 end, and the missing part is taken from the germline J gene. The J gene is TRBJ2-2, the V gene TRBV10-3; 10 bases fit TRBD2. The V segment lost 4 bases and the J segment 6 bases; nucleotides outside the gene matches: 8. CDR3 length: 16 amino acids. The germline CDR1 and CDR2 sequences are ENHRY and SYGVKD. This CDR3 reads CAISATSGKGSGELFF. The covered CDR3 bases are TGTGCCATCAGTGCAACTAGCGGGAAAGGCTCCGGGGAG.

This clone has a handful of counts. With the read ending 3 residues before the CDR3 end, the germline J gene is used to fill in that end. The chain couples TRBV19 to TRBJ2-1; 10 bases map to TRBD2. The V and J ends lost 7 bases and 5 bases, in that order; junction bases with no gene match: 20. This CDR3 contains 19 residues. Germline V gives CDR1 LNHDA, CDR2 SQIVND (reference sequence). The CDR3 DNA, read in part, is TGTGCCAGTACCGCGGGGGCCAGCGGGAGGGGAGATTACGACAATGAG. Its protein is CASTAGASGRGDYDNE. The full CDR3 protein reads CASTAGASGRGDYDNEQFF.

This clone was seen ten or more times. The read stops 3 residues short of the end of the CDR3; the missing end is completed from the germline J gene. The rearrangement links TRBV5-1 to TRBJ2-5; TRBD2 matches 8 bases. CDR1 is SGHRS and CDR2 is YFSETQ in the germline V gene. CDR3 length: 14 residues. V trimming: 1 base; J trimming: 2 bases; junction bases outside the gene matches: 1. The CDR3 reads CASSLTSGQETQYF. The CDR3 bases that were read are TGCGCCAGCAGCTTGACTAGCGGACAAGAGACC.

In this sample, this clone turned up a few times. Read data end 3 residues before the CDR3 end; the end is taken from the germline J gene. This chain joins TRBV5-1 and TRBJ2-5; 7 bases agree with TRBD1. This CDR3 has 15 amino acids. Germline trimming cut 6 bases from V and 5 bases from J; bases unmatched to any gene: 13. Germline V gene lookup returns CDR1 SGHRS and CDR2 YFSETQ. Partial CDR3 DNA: TGCGCCAGCACCTCCCTAACGACAGGGTTGGAGACC. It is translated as CASTSLTTGLET. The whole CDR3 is CASTSLTTGLETQYF.

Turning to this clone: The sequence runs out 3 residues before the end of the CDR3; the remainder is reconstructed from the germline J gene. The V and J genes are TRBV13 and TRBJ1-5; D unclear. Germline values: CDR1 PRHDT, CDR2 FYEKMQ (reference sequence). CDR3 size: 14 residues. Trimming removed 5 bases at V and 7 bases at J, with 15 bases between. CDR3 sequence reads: CASSPGNAGQPQHF. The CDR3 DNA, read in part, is TGTGCCAGCAGCCCGGGGAACGCCGGCCAGCCC.

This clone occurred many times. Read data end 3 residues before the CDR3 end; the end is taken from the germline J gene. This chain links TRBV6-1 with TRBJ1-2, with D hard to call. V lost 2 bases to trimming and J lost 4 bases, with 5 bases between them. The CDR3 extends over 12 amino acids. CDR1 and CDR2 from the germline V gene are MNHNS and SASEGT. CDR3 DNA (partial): TGTGCCAGCAGTGAATCAGGCTATGGC. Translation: CASSESGYG. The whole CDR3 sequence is CASSESGYGYTF.

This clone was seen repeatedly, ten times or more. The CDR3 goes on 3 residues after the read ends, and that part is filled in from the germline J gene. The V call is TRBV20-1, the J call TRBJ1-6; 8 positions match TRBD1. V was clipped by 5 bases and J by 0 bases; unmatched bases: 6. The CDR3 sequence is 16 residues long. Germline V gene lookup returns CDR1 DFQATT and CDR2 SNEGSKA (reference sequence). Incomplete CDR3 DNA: TGCAGTGCTCCTAGGACAGGGAGCTCCTATAATTCACCC. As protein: CSAPRTGSSYNSP. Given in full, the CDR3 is CSAPRTGSSYNSPLHF.

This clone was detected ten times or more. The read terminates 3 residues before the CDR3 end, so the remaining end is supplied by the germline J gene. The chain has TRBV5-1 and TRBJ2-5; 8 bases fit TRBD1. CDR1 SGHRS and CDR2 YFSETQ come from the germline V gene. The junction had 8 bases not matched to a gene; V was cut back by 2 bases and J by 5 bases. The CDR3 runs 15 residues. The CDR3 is CASSFQGAMGETQYF. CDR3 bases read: TGCGCCAGCAGCTTTCAGGGGGCGATGGGGGAGACC.

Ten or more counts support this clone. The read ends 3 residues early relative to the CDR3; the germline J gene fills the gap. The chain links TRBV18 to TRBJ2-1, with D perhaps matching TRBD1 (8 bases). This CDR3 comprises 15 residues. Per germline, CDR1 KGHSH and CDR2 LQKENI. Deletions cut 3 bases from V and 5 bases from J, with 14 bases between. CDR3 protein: CASSPRTGTNNEQFF. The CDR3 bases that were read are TGTGCCAGCTCACCCCGGACAGGGACTAACAATGAG.

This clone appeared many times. CDR3 amino acids: CASSLTSSGDTQYF. CDR3 bases read: TGTGCCAGCAGCTTAACGTCTAGCGGAGATACG. This sequence joins TRBV7-2 and TRBJ2-3; 7 nucleotides line up with TRBD2. The CDR3 goes on 3 residues after the read ends, and that part is filled in from the germline J gene. Germline trimming cut 2 bases from V and 5 bases from J; bases unmatched to any gene: 4. Per the germline V gene, CDR1 is SGHTA and CDR2 is FQGNSA. This CDR3 has 14 amino acids.

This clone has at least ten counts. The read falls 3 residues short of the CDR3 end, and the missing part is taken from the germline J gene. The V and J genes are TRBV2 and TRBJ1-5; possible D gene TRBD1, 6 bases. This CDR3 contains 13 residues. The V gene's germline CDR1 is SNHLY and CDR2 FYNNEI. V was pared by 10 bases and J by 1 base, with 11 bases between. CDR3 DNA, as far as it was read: TGTGCCACCGACAGGACAAGCAATCAGCCC. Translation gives CATDRTSNQP. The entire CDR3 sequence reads CATDRTSNQPQHF.

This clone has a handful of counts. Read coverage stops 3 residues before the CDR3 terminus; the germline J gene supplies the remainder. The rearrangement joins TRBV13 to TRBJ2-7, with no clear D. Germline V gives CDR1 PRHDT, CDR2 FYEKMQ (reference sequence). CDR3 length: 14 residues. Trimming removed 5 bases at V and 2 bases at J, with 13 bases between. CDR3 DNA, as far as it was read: TGTGCCAGCAGCCTGAGACTTTCCCCCTACGAG. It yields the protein CASSLRLSPYE. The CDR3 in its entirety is CASSLRLSPYEQYF.

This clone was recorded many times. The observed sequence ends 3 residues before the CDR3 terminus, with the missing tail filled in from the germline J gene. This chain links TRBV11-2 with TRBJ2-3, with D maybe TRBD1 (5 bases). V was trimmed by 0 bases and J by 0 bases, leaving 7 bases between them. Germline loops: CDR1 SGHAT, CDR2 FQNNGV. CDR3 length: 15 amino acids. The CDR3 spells CASSLEGLSTDTQYF. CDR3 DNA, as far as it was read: TGTGCCAGCAGCTTAGAGGGGCTAAGCACAGATACG.

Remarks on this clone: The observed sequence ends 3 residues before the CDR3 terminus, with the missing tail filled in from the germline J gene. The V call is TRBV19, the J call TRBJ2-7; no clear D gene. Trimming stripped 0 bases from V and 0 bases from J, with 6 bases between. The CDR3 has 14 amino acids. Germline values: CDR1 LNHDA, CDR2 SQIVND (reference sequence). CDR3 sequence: CASSIDMASYEQYF. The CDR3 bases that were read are TGTGCCAGTAGTATAGATATGGCCTCCTACGAG. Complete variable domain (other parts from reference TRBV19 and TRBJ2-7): DGGITQSPKYLFRKEGQNVTLSCEQNLNHDAMYWYRQDPGQGLRLIYYSQIVNDFQKGDIAEGYSVSREKKESFPLTVTSAQKNPTAFYLCASSIDMASYEQYFGPGTRLTVT.